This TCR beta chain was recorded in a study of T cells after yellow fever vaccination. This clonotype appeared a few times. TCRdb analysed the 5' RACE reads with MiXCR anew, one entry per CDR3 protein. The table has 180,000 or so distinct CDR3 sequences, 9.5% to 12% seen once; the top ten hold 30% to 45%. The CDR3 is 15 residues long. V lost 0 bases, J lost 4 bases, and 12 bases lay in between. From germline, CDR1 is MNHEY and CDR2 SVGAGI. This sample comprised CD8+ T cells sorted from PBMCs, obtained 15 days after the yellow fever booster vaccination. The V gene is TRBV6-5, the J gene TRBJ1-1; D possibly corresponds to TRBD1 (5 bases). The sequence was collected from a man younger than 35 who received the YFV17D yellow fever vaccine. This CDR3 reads CASSYSAAGSTEAFF. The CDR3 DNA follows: TGTGCCAGCAGTTACTCGGCGGCAGGGAGCACTGAAGCTTTCTTT.